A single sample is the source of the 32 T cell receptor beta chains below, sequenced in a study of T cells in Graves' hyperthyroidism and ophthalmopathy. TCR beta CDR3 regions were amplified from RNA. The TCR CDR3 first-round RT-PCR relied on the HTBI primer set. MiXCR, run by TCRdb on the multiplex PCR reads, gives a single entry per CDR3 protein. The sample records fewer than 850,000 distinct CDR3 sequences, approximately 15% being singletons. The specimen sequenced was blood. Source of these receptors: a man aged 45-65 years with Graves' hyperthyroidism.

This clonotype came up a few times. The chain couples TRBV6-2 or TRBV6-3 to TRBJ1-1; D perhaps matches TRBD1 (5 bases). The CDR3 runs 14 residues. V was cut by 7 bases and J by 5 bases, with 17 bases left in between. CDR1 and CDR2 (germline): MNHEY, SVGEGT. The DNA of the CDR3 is TGTGCCAGCAACAACGGGGGGATAGGGACTGAAGCTTTCTTT. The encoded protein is CASNNGGIGTEAFF.

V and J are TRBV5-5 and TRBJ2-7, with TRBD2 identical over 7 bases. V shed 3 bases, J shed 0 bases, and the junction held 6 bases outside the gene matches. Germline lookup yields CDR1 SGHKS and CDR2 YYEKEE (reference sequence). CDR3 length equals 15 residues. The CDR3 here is CASSSRTSASYEQYF. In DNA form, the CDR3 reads TGTGCCAGCAGCTCGAGAACTAGCGCCTCCTACGAGCAGTACTTC.

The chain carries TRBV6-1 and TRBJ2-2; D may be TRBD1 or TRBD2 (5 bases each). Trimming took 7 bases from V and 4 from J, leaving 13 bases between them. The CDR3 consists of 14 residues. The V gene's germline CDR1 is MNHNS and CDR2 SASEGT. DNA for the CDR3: TGTGCCAGCACGCAAGAGGGGACCACCGGGGAGCTGTTTTTT. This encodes CASTQEGTTGELFF.

In nucleotides, the CDR3 is TGTGCCAGTAACCCCTCCGGTCCCAGCCATCAGCCCCAGCATTTT. It specifies CASNPSGPSHQPQHF. The rearrangement links TRBV19 to TRBJ1-5; no definite D call. Germline V gene lookup returns CDR1 LNHDA and CDR2 SQIVND (reference sequence). V dropped 7 bases and J dropped 5 bases, with 18 bases sitting between them. The CDR3 runs to 15 residues.

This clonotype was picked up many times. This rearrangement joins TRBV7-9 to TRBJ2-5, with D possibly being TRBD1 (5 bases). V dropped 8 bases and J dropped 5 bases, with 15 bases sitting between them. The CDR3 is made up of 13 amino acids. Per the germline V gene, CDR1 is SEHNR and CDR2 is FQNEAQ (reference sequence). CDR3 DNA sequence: TGTGCCAGCTATGTTCCAGGGCGGGAGACCCAGTACTTC. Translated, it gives CASYVPGRETQYF.

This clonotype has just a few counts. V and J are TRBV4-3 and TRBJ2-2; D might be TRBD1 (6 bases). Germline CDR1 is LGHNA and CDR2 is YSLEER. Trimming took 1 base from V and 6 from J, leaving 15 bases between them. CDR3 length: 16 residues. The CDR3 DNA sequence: TGCGCCAGCAGCCAAGCCGGGACATGGCGCCCCGGGGAGCTGTTTTTT. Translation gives CASSQAGTWRPGELFF.

In nucleotides, the CDR3 is TGTGCCAGTAGGCCTCAGGGGGTCAATGAGCAGTTCTTC. Translation gives CASRPQGVNEQFF. The gene calls are TRBV19 and TRBJ2-1; the match to TRBD1 covers 7 bases. V lost 6 bases, J lost 6 bases, and 5 bases stayed unmatched. The CDR3 runs 13 residues. Germline V gives CDR1 LNHDA, CDR2 SQIVND (reference sequence).

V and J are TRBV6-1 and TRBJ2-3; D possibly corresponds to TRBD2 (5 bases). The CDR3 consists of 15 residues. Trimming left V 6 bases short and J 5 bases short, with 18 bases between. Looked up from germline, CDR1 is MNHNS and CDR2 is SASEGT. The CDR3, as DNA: TGTGCCAGCAGCCCCCCTTACGGGGAACAAGATACGCAGTATTTT. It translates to CASSPPYGEQDTQYF.

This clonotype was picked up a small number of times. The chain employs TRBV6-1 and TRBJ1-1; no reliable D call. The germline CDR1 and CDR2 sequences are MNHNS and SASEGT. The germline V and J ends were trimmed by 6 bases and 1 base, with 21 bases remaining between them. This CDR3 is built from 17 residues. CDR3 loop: CASRVNSNQRTNTEAFF. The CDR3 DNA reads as TGTGCCAGCAGGGTTAACAGCAACCAGAGAACGAACACTGAAGCTTTCTTT.

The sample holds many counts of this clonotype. The CDR3 DNA reads as TGTGCCAGCAGTCCTTACCCGACTAGCGGGAGTAATAGGTTCTACGAGCAGTACTTC. It codes for CASSPYPTSGSNRFYEQYF. The chain carries TRBV12-3 or TRBV12-4 and TRBJ2-7, with 12 bases identical to TRBD2. V shed 5 bases, J shed 3 bases, and the junction held 17 bases outside the gene matches. There are 19 residues in the CDR3.

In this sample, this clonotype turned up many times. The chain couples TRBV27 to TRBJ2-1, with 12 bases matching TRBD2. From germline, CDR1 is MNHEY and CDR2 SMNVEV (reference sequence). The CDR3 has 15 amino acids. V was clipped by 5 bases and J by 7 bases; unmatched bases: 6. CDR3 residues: CASSHLAGGPNEQFF. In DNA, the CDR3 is TGTGCCAGCAGTCACCTAGCGGGAGGGCCAAATGAGCAGTTCTTC.

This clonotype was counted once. CDR3 bases: TGTGCCAGCAGTTTAACAGGGGAGGGCAATCAGCCCCAGCATTTT. It yields the protein CASSLTGEGNQPQHF. The rearrangement links TRBV28 to TRBJ1-5; the match to TRBD1 covers 7 bases. V shed 2 bases, J shed 2 bases, and the junction held 3 bases outside the gene matches. The CDR3 covers 15 residues. The germline V gene has CDR1 MDHEN and CDR2 SYDVKM.

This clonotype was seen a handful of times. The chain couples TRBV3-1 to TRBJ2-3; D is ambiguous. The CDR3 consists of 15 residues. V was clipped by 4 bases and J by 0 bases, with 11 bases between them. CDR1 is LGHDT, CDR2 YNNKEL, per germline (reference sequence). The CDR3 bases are TGTGCCAGCAGCCGCGCGCCCACTAGCACAGATACGCAGTATTTT. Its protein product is CASSRAPTSTDTQYF.

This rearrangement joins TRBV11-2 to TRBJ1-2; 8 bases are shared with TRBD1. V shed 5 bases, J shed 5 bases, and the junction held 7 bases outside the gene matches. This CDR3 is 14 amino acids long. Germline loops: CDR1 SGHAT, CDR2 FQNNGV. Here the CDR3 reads CASSPGTGHYGYTF. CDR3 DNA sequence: TGTGCCAGCAGCCCCGGGACAGGCCATTATGGCTACACCTTC.

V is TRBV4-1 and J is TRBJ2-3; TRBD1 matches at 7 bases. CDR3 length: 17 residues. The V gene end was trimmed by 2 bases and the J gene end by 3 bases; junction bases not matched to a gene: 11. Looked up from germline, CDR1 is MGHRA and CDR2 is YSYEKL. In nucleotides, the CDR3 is TGCGCCAGCAGCCAATCAGTAAGACAGGGCGGGACAGATACGCAGTATTTT. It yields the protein CASSQSVRQGGTDTQYF.

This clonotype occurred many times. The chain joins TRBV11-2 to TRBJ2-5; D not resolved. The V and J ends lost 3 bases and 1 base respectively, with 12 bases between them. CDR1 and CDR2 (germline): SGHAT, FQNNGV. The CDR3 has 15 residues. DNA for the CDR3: TGTGCCAGCAGCTTTCTGCCGACCGTCCAAGAGACCCAGTACTTC. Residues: CASSFLPTVQETQYF.

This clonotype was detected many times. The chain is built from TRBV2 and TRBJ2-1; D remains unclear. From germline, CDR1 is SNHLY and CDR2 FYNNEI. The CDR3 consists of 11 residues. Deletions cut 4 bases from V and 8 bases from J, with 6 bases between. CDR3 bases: TGTGCCAGCAGTGTTTGGGATGAGCAGTTCTTC. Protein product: CASSVWDEQFF. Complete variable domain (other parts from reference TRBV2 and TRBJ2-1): EPEVTQTPSHQVTQMGQEVILRCVPISNHLYFYWYRQILGQKVEFLVSFYNNEISEKSEIFDDQFSVERPDGSNFTLKIRSTKLEDSAMYFCASSVWDEQFFGPGTRLTVL.

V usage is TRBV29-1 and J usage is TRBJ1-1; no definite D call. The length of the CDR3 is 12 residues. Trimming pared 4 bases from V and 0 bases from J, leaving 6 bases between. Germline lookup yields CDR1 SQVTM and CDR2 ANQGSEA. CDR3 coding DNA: TGCAGCGTTGTCATGATGAACACTGAAGCTTTCTTT. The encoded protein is CSVVMMNTEAFF.

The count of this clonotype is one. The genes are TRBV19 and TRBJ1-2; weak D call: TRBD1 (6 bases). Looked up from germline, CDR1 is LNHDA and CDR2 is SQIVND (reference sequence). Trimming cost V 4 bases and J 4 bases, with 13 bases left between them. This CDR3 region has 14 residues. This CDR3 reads CASSTRQDPYGYTF. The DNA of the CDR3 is TGTGCCAGTAGTACCAGACAGGATCCCTATGGCTACACCTTC.

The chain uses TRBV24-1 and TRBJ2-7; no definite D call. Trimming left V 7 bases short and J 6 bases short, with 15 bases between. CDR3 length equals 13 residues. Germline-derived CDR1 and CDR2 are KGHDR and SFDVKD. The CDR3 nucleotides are TGTGCCACCAGGCCAAGACCCACTGTCGAGCAGTACTTC. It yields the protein CATRPRPTVEQYF.

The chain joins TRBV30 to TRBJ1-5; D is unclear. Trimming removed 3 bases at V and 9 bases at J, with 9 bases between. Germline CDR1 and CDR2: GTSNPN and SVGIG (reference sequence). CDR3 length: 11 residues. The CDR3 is CAWSHGGPQHF. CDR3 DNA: TGTGCCTGGAGCCACGGTGGGCCCCAGCATTTT.

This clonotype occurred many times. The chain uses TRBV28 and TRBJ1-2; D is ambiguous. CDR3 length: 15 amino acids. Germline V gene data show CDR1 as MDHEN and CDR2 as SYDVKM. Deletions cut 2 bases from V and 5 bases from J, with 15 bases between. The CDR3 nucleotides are TGTGCCAGCAGTTTACGGGATCCGGGTTGGTATGGCTACACCTTC. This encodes CASSLRDPGWYGYTF.

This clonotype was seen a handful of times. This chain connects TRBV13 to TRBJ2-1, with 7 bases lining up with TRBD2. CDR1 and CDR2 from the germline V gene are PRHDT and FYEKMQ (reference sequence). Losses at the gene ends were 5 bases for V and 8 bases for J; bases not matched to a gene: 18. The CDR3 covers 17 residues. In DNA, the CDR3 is TGTGCCAGCAGCCTACTATTCTTGGGGGAGGGCCGGGATGAGCAGTTCTTC. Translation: CASSLLFLGEGRDEQFF.

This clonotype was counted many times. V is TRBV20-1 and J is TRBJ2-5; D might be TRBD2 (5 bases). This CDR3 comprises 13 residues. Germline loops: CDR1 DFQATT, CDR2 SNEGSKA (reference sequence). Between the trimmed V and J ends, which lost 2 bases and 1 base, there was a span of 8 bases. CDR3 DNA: TGCAGTGCTAGATACAGCGGCCAAGAGACCCAGTACTTC. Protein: CSARYSGQETQYF.

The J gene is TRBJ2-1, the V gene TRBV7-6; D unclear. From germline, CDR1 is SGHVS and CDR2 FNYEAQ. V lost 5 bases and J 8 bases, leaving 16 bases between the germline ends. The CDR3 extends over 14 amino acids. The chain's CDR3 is CASSAGPIWDEQFF. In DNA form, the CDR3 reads TGTGCCAGCAGCGCAGGCCCAATTTGGGATGAGCAGTTCTTC.

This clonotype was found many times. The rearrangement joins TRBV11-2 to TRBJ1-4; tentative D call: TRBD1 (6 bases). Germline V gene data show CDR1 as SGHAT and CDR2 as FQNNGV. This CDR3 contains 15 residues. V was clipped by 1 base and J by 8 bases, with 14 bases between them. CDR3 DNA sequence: TGTGCCAGCAGCTTAGTGACGGGGGCTGGGGAAAAACTGTTTTTT. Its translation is CASSLVTGAGEKLFF.

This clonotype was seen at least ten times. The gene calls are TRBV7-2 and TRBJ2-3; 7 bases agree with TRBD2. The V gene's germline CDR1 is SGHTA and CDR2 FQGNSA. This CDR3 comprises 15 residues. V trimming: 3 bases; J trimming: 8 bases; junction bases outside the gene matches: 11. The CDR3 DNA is TGTGCCAGCAGCTTGGGGGGGTCTCGCCGAGGTACGCAGTATTTT. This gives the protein CASSLGGSRRGTQYF. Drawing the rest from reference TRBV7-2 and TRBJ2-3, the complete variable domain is GAGVSQSPSNKVTEKGKDVELRCDPISGHTALYWYRQSLGQGLEFLIYFQGNSAPDKSGLPSDRFSAERTGGSVSTLTIQRTQQEDSAVYLCASSLGGSRRGTQYFGPGTRLTVL.

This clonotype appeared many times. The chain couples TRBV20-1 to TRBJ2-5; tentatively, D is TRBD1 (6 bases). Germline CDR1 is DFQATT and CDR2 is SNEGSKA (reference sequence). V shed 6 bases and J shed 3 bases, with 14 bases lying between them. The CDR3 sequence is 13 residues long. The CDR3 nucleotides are TGCAGTGCCTATCCTCCAGGGGAAGAGACCCAGTACTTC. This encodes CSAYPPGEETQYF.

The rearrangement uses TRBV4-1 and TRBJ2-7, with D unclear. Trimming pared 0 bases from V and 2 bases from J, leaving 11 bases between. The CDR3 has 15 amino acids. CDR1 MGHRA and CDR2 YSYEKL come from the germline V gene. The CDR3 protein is CASSQERSKTYEQYF. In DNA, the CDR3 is TGCGCCAGCAGCCAAGAGCGGTCCAAGACCTACGAGCAGTACTTC.

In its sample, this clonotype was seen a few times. The DNA for the CDR3 is TGTGCCAGCCGTCGAATGGGACAGGGGGCTAGCCGAGCGAGCGAGCAGTACTTC. Translation gives CASRRMGQGASRASEQYF. The chain employs TRBV7-8 and TRBJ2-7; TRBD1 matches 12 bases. With V trimmed by 8 bases and J by 6 bases, 20 bases remained unmatched. The CDR3 covers 18 residues. The germline V gene encodes CDR1 SGHVS and CDR2 FQNEAQ. The full variable domain, completed using reference TRBV7-8 and TRBJ2-7, is GAGVSQSPRYKVAKRGQDVALRCDPISGHVSLFWYQQALGQGPEFLTYFQNEAQLDKSGLPSDRFFAERPEGSVSTLKIQRTQQEDSAVYLCASRRMGQGASRASEQYFGPGTRLTVT.

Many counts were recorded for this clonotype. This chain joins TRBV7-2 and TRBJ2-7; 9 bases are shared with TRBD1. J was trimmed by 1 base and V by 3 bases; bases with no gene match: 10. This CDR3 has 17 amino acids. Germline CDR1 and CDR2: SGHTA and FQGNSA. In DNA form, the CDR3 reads TGTGCCAGCAGCTTCCAGGGGGTCGGGACAGGGTCCTACGAGCAGTACTTC. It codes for CASSFQGVGTGSYEQYF.

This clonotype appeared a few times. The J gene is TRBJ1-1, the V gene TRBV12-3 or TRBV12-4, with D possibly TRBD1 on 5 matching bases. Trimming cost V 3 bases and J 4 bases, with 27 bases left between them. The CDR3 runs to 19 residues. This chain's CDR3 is CASSFWPLVAPDMSTEAFF. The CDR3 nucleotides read TGTGCCAGCAGTTTTTGGCCATTGGTCGCCCCGGACATGAGCACTGAAGCTTTCTTT.